What follows are 23 T cell receptor beta chains derived from one specimen sequenced in a study of post-analysis software for immune sequencing data. Findings and limits, study-wide: Included in a set of 5 or 6 TRBV segments more frequent in patients than controls were TRBV5-6, TRBV5-1 and TRBV20-1.

Which antigens these TCRs recognize remains unknown. The TCR beta cDNA libraries contained unique molecular identifiers. One entry per CDR3 protein, called by TCRdb with MiXCR from the PCR reads. The sample includes over 700,000 distinct CDR3 sequences, 25% to 30% seen only once; the top ten take more than 0.55%. The sequencing sample was made of blood. These receptors were obtained from a girl aged 5 to 17 with multiple sclerosis.

The genes are TRBV2 and TRBJ2-1; 8 nucleotides agree with TRBD1. V dropped 10 bases and J dropped 15; count of bases not matched to a gene: 14. Germline CDR1 SNHLY, CDR2 FYNNEI. The CDR3 sequence is 12 residues long. The CDR3: CATADQGAPGFF. CDR3 bases: TGTGCCACCGCGGACCAGGGGGCGCCTGGGTTCTTC.

This clonotype came up many times. This chain uses TRBV5-1 with TRBJ2-3; D remains unclear. Germline V CDR1 and CDR2: SGHRS, YFSETQ. The CDR3 has 16 amino acids. The V gene lost 0 bases and the J gene lost 0 bases, with 11 bases spanning the gap. In nucleotides, the CDR3 is TGCGCCAGCAGCTTGGAAAGCGACGCTAGCACAGATACGCAGTATTTT. Protein: CASSLESDASTDTQYF.

The sample holds a few counts of this clonotype. The gene calls are TRBV20-1 and TRBJ2-1; the D gene is possibly TRBD2 (8 bases). Trimming took 0 bases from V and 9 from J, leaving 33 bases between them. The germline gives CDR1 DFQATT, CDR2 SNEGSKA (reference sequence). The CDR3 sequence is 20 residues long. CDR3: CSARDIGQGGWGTSFLEQFF. The CDR3 nucleotides read TGCAGTGCTAGAGATATAGGCCAGGGGGGGTGGGGGACTAGTTTTCTTGAGCAGTTCTTC.

The chain combines TRBV28 with TRBJ2-5; possibly TRBD2 for D (6 bases). The DNA matches TRBJ2-7 better at its end, which makes the J call doubtful. The CDR3 has 15 residues. The germline V gene encodes CDR1 MDHEN and CDR2 SYDVKM. The CDR3 sequence is CASSLGGWSLDEQYF. CDR3 bases: TGTGCCAGCAGTTTGGGGGGTTGGTCTCTAGACGAGCAGTACTTC.

This clonotype came up many times. The chain has TRBV29-1 and TRBJ2-3, with 7 positions matching TRBD2. Germline loops: CDR1 SQVTM, CDR2 ANQGSEA. V lost 4 bases, J lost 4 bases, and 8 bases stayed unmatched. The CDR3 totals 14 residues. CDR3 protein: CSVVSGLVADTQYF. The DNA of the CDR3 is TGCAGCGTTGTATCAGGACTAGTGGCAGATACGCAGTATTTT.

This chain uses TRBV6-2 or TRBV6-3 with TRBJ2-6; 8 bases agree with TRBD1. The CDR3 runs to 17 residues. Germline V lookup: CDR1 MNHEY, CDR2 SVGEGT. Losses at the gene ends were 5 bases for V and 3 bases for J; bases not matched to a gene: 9. Here the CDR3 reads CASSPAGQARGANVLTF. In nucleotides, the CDR3 is TGTGCCAGCAGTCCTGCGGGACAGGCGCGTGGGGCCAACGTCCTGACTTTC.

The V and J genes are TRBV12-3 or TRBV12-4 and TRBJ1-5; D remains ambiguous. V was pared by 0 bases and J by 7 bases, with 4 bases between. The CDR3 length is 12 residues. The CDR3 DNA reads TGTGCCAGCAGTTTAGCGACCCAGCCCCAGCATTTT. Its translation is CASSLATQPQHF.

A remark on this clonotype: This may be a read error, as it is one base from a much larger clone. The V gene is TRBV24-1, the J gene TRBJ1-2; 8 nucleotides agree with TRBD1. Trimming took 7 bases from V and 7 from J; bases not matched to a gene: 7. The CDR3 spans 13 residues. CDR1 is KGHDR and CDR2 is SFDVKD in the germline V gene. CDR3 amino acids: CATSPGQDCGYTF. CDR3 sequence (DNA): TGTGCCACCAGCCCGGGACAGGACTGTGGCTACACCTTC.

This clonotype was picked up a small number of times. V usage is TRBV29-1 and J usage is TRBJ2-3; D remains ambiguous. The CDR3 totals 13 residues. Germline CDR1 and CDR2: SQVTM and ANQGSEA. V shed 6 bases and J shed 6 bases, with 16 bases lying between them. The CDR3 sequence is CSVAPILVDTQYF. CDR3 nucleotide sequence: TGCAGCGTGGCCCCAATACTGGTGGATACGCAGTATTTT.

This clonotype was observed many times. V is TRBV5-1 and J is TRBJ1-2, with TRBD1 as a possible D gene (5 bases). The germline V gene has CDR1 SGHRS and CDR2 YFSETQ. The length of the CDR3 is 14 residues. Trimming took off 3 bases at V and 4 bases at J, with 13 bases between the two ends. The DNA of the CDR3 is TGCGCCAGCAGCTCGGGGGGTCGCCTCTATGGCTACACCTTC. Translation: CASSSGGRLYGYTF.

This chain links TRBV7-6 with TRBJ2-2; tentative D call: TRBD2 (5 bases). V was cut by 5 bases and J by 4 bases, with 17 bases left in between. The CDR3 length is 16 residues. Germline CDR1 and CDR2: SGHVS and FNYEAQ. CDR3 amino acids: CASSLRGREVTGELFF. CDR3 DNA: TGTGCCAGCAGCCTCCGAGGTCGGGAAGTCACCGGGGAGCTGTTTTTT.

The chain recombines TRBV5-1 with TRBJ1-1, with D maybe TRBD1 (5 bases). Germline V CDR1 and CDR2: SGHRS, YFSETQ. V gave up 4 bases and J gave up 3 bases, with 19 bases separating them. The CDR3 consists of 16 residues. The CDR3 loop reads CASSKAIGQGDTEAFF. In DNA, the CDR3 is TGCGCCAGCAGCAAAGCCATAGGGCAGGGTGACACTGAAGCTTTCTTT.

This clonotype was counted between two and nine times. The chain employs TRBV4-1 and TRBJ1-4; 7 bases line up with TRBD1. After removal of 0 bases from V and 8 bases from J, the junction contained 6 bases not matched to a gene. Germline CDR1 MGHRA, CDR2 YSYEKL. The CDR3 has 15 residues. The CDR3 is CASSQDRDSLEKLFF. The CDR3 DNA reads as TGCGCCAGCAGCCAAGATCGGGACAGCTTAGAAAAACTGTTTTTT.

This clonotype was recorded a few times. The V call is TRBV28, the J call TRBJ2-7, with no clear D. With 4 bases removed from V and 0 bases from J, the gap between germline ends came to 13 bases. The CDR3 spans 15 residues. The germline V gene encodes CDR1 MDHEN and CDR2 SYDVKM. CDR3 sequence (DNA): TGTGCCAGCAGTTCACGCACTCAGGCCTCCTACGAGCAGTACTTC. The encoded protein is CASSSRTQASYEQYF. Filled out from reference TRBV28 and TRBJ2-7, the complete variable domain reads DVKVTQSSRYLVKRTGEKVFLECVQDMDHENMFWYRQDPGLGLRLIYFSYDVKMKEKGDIPEGYSVSREKKERFSLILESASTNQTSMYLCASSSRTQASYEQYFGPGTRLTVT.

This clonotype has a single count. The rearrangement joins TRBV5-6 to TRBJ1-1; TRBD1 agrees at 9 bases. This CDR3 has 16 amino acids. J lost 0 bases, V lost 5 bases, and 8 bases had no gene match. The germline CDR1 and CDR2 sequences are SGHDT and YYEEEE. This chain's CDR3 is CASRPEQGALNTEAFF. The CDR3 DNA is TGTGCCAGCAGACCTGAACAGGGGGCCCTGAACACTGAAGCTTTCTTT.

Ten or more counts support this clonotype. The chain recombines TRBV5-1 with TRBJ2-7, with 7 bases fitting TRBD2. V shed 3 bases and J 5 bases; nucleotides not matched to a gene: 5. This CDR3 contains 13 residues. CDR1 is SGHRS, CDR2 YFSETQ, per germline. CDR3 amino acids: CASSSGLVNEQYF. In DNA, the CDR3 is TGCGCCAGCAGCTCCGGACTAGTAAACGAGCAGTACTTC.

This chain connects TRBV10-3 to TRBJ1-2; a possible D gene is TRBD1 (6 bases). Trimming took off 4 bases at V and 6 bases at J, with 15 bases between the two ends. CDR1 and CDR2 from the germline V gene are ENHRY and SYGVKD. The CDR3 consists of 14 residues. The CDR3 region has the DNA TGTGCCATCAGTGGGCCGCGGGGGGCGGATGGCTACACCTTC. Its protein product is CAISGPRGADGYTF.

The chain links TRBV28 to TRBJ2-5; 8 nucleotides line up with TRBD1. V lost 0 bases, J lost 5 bases, and 11 bases stayed unmatched. Germline V gene data show CDR1 as MDHEN and CDR2 as SYDVKM. The CDR3 sequence is 17 residues long. The CDR3 region is CASSLWGSRGRGETQYF. In nucleotides, the CDR3 is TGTGCCAGCAGTTTATGGGGCAGCAGGGGGCGTGGGGAGACCCAGTACTTC.

The chain uses TRBV7-9 and TRBJ2-1; D gene ambiguous. The CDR3 consists of 12 residues. Germline V lookup: CDR1 SEHNR, CDR2 FQNEAQ (reference sequence). The V gene lost 4 bases and the J gene lost 8 bases, with 9 bases spanning the gap. CDR3 bases: TGTGCCAGCAGCTCGCTTGATTATGAGCAGTTCTTC. This translates into CASSSLDYEQFF.

This clonotype was picked up a small number of times. This chain uses TRBV10-1 with TRBJ2-3; the D is unclear. The V gene lost 4 bases and the J gene lost 2 bases, with 7 bases spanning the gap. CDR1 is WNHNN and CDR2 is SYGVQD in the germline V gene (reference sequence). This CDR3 region has 13 residues. For the CDR3, the DNA is TGCGCCAGCAGTGCCCCCGACACAGATACGCAGTATTTT. Translation: CASSAPDTDTQYF.

The chain carries TRBV6-5 and TRBJ1-2; a weak D match, TRBD1 (6 bases). The CDR3 spans 17 residues. With 2 bases removed from V and 0 bases from J, the gap between germline ends came to 16 bases. Germline V gene lookup returns CDR1 MNHEY and CDR2 SVGAGI. The CDR3 protein is CASSYLLQGRPNYGYTF. For the CDR3, the DNA is TGTGCCAGCAGTTACCTGTTACAGGGACGACCTAACTATGGCTACACCTTC.

The chain employs TRBV20-1 and TRBJ2-1; no reliable D call. The J call is uncertain, as TRBJ2-7 better fits the DNA end. The CDR3 covers 19 residues. The V gene's germline CDR1 is DFQATT and CDR2 SNEGSKA (reference sequence). CDR3 sequence: CSARSPWSRPGSSYNEQYF. CDR3 in DNA: TGCAGTGCAAGAAGTCCCTGGAGTCGACCGGGTAGCTCCTACAATGAGCAGTACTTC.

This rearrangement joins TRBV19 to TRBJ2-1; the D gene is possibly TRBD2 (5 bases). Germline loops: CDR1 LNHDA, CDR2 SQIVND (reference sequence). The length of the CDR3 is 14 residues. Trimming took off 10 bases at V and 0 bases at J, with 13 bases between the two ends. The CDR3 reads CATGRGSSYNEQFF. In DNA form, the CDR3 reads TGTGCCACCGGGCGAGGGAGCTCCTACAATGAGCAGTTCTTC. Filled out from reference TRBV19 and TRBJ2-1, the complete variable domain reads DGGITQSPKYLFRKEGQNVTLSCEQNLNHDAMYWYRQDPGQGLRLIYYSQIVNDFQKGDIAEGYSVSREKKESFPLTVTSAQKNPTAFYLCATGRGSSYNEQFFGPGTRLTVL.